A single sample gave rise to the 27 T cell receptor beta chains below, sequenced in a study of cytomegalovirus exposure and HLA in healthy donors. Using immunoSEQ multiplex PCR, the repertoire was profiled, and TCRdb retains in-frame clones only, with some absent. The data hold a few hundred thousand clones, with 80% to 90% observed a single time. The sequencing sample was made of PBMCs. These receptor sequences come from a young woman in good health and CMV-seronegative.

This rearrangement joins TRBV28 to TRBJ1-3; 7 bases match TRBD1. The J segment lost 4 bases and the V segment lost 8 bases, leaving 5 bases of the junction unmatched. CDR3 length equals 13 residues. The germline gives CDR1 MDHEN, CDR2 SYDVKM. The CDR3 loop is CASRQGAGNTIYF. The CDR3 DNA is TGTGCCAGCCGACAGGGTGCGGGAAACACCATATATTTT.

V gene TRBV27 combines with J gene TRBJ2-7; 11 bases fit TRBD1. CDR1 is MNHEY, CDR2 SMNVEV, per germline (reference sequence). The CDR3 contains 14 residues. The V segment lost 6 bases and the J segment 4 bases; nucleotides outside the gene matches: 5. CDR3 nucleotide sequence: TGTGCCAGCAGCCTGGGACAGGGGGTGTACGAGCAGTACTTC. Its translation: CASSLGQGVYEQYF.

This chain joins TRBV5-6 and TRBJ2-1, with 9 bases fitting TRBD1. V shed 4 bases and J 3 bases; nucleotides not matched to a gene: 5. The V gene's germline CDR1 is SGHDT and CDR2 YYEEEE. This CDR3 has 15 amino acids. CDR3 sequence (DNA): TGTGCCAGCAGCACGGGACAGGGACTCTACAATGAGCAGTTCTTC. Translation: CASSTGQGLYNEQFF.

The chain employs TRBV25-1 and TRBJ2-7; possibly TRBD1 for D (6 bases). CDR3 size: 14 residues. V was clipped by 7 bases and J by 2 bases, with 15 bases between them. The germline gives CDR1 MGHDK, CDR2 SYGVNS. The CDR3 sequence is CASTPGDKTYEQYF. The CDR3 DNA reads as TGTGCCAGCACCCCTGGGGACAAGACCTACGAGCAGTACTTC.

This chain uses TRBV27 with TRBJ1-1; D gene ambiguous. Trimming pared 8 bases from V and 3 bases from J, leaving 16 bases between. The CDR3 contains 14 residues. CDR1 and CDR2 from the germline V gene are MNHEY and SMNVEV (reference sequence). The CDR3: CASRDLRPDTEAFF. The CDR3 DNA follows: TGTGCCAGCCGAGACTTAAGGCCGGACACTGAAGCTTTCTTT.

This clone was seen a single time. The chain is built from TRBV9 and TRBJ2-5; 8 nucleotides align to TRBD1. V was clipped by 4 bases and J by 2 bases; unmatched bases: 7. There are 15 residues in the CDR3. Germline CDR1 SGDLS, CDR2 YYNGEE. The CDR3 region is CASSSQGAGQETQYF. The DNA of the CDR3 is TGTGCCAGCAGCTCGCAGGGGGCTGGACAAGAGACCCAGTACTTC.

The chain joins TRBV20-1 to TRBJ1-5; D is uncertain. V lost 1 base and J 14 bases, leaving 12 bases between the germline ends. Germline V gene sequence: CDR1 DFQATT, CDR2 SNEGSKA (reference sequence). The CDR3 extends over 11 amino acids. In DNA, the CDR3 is TGCAGTGCTAGAGGTTTCTGGGGAGAGCATTTT. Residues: CSARGFWGEHF.

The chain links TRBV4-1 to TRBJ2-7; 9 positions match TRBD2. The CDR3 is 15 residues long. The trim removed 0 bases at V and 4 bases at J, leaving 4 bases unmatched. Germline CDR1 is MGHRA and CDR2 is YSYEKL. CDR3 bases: TGCGCCAGCAGCCAAGACCTAGCGGGGCGTTACGAGCAGTACTTC. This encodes CASSQDLAGRYEQYF.

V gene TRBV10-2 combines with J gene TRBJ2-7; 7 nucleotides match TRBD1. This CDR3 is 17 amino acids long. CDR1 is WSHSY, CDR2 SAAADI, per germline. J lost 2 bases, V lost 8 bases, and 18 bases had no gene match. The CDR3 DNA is TGCGCCAGCCAGGAGACAGGGATAATGTTTGGGACCTACGAGCAGTACTTC. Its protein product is CASQETGIMFGTYEQYF.

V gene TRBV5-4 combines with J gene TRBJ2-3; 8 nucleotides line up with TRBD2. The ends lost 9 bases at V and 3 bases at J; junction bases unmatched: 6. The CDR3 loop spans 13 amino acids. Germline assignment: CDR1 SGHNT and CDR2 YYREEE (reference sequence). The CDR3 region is CATSGLATDTQYF. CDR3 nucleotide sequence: TGTGCCACCTCAGGACTAGCAACAGATACGCAGTATTTT.

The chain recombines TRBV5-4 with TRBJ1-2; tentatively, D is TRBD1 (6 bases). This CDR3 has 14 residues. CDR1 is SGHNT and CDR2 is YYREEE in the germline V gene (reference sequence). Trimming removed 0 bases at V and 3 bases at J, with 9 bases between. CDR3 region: CASSLGGRDYGYTF. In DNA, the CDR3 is TGTGCCAGCAGCTTGGGGGGGCGCGACTATGGCTACACCTTC.

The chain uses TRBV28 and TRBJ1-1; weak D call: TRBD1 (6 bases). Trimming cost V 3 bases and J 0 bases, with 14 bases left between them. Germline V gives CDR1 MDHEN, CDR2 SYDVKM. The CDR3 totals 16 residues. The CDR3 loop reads CASSFETGGLNTEAFF. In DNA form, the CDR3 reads TGTGCCAGCAGTTTTGAGACTGGGGGCTTGAACACTGAAGCTTTCTTT. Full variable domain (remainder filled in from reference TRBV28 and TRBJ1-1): DVKVTQSSRYLVKRTGEKVFLECVQDMDHENMFWYRQDPGLGLRLIYFSYDVKMKEKGDIPEGYSVSREKKERFSLILESASTNQTSMYLCASSFETGGLNTEAFFGQGTRLTVV.

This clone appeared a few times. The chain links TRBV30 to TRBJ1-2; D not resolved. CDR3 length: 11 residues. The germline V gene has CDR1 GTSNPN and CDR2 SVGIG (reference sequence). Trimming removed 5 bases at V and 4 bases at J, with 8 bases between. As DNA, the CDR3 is TGTGCCTGGTACACAACCTATGGCTACACCTTC. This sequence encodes CAWYTTYGYTF.

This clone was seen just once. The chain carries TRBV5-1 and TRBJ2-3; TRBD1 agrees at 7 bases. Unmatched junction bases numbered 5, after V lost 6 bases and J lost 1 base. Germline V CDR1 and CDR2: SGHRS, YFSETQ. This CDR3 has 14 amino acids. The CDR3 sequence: CASKRTGRTDTQYF. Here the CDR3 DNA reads TGCGCCAGCAAACGGACAGGTCGCACAGATACGCAGTATTTT. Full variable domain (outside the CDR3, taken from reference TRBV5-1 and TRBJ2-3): KAGVTQTPRYLIKTRGQQVTLSCSPISGHRSVSWYQQTPGQGLQFLFEYFSETQRNKGNFPGRFSGRQFSNSRSEMNVSTLELGDSALYLCASKRTGRTDTQYFGPGTRLTVL.

The CDR3 nucleotides are TGCGCCAGCCGAACTGATGGAGCGGGGGCTCGAAAACGCACAGATACGCAGTATTTT. Its translation is CASRTDGAGARKRTDTQYF. The chain links TRBV5-1 to TRBJ2-3, with TRBD2 matching over 8 bases. The trim removed 7 bases at V and 1 base at J, leaving 20 bases unmatched. The germline CDR1 and CDR2 sequences are SGHRS and YFSETQ. The CDR3 contains 19 residues.

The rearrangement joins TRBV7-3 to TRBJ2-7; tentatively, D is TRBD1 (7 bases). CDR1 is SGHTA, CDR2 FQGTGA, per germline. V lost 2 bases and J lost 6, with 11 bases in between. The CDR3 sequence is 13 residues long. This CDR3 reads CASSLGTAGEQYF. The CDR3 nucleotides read TGTGCCAGCAGCTTAGGGACAGCGGGCGAGCAGTACTTC. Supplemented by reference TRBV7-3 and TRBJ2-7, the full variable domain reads GAGVSQTPSNKVTEKGKYVELRCDPISGHTALYWYRQSLGQGPEFLIYFQGTGAADDSGLPNDRFFAVRPEGSVSTLKIQRTERGDSAVYLCASSLGTAGEQYFGPGTRLTVT.

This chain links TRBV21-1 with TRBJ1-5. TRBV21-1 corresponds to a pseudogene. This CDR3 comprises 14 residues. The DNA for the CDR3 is TGTGCCAGCAGCAAACTGGGGGGTGTTCAGCCCCAGCATTTT. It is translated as CASSKLGGVQPQHF.

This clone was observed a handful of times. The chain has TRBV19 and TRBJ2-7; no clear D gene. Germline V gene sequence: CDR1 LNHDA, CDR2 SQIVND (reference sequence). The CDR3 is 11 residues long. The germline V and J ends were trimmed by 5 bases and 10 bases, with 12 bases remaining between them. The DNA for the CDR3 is TGTGCCAGTAGTCCGCGGCCCCCCCAGTACTTC. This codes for CASSPRPPQYF.

The CDR3 sequence is CASSNRGDNSYEQYF. CDR3 DNA: TGTGCCAGTAGCAACAGGGGCGATAACTCCTACGAGCAGTACTTC. The chain couples TRBV19 to TRBJ2-7, with TRBD1 matching 7 bases. This CDR3 comprises 15 residues. The ends lost 6 bases at V and 0 bases at J; junction bases unmatched: 8. In germline, CDR1 is LNHDA, CDR2 SQIVND (reference sequence).

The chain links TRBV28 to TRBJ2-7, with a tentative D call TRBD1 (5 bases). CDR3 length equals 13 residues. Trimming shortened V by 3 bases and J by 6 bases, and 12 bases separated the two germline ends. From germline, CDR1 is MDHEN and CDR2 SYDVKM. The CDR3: CASSLGGDSEQYF. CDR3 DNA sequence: TGTGCCAGCAGTTTGGGCGGTGACAGCGAGCAGTACTTC.

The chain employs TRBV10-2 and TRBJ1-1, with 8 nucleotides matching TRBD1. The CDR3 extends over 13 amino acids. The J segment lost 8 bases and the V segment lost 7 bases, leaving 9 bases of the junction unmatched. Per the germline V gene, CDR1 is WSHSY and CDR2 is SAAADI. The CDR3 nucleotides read TGCGCCAGCACGGGACAGGCATATTCGGAAGCTTTCTTT. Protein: CASTGQAYSEAFF.

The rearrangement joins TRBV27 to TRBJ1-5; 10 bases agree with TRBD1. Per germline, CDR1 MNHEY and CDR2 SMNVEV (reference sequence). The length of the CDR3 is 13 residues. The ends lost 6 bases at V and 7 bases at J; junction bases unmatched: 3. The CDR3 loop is CASSTDRGQPQHF. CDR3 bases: TGTGCCAGCAGCACGGACAGGGGGCAGCCCCAGCATTTT.

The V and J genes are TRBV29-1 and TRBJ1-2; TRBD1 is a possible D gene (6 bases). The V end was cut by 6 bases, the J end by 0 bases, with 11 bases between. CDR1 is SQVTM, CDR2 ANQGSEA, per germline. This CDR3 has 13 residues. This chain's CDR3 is CSVGDNSNYGYTF. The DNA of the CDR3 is TGCAGCGTAGGGGACAATTCTAACTATGGCTACACCTTC. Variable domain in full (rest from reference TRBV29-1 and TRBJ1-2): SAVISQKPSRDICQRGTSLTIQCQVDSQVTMMFWYRQQPGQSLTLIATANQGSEATYESGFVIDKFPISRPNLTFSTLTVSNMSPEDSSIYLCSVGDNSNYGYTFGSGTRLTVV.

This CDR3 is CASKNRAAGGVYNEQFF. DNA for the CDR3: TGTGCCAGCAAAAACCGTGCAGCGGGAGGGGTCTACAATGAGCAGTTCTTC. This chain connects TRBV11-2 to TRBJ2-1; 10 positions match TRBD2. This CDR3 contains 17 residues. Looked up from germline, CDR1 is SGHAT and CDR2 is FQNNGV. The J segment lost 3 bases and the V segment lost 7 bases, leaving 12 bases of the junction unmatched.

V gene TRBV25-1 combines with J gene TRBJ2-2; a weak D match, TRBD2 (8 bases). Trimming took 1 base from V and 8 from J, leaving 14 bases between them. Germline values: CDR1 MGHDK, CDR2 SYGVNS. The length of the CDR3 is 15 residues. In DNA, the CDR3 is TGTGCCAGCAGTGAATCGGGAGGGGGCGGTGGGGAGCTGTTTTTT. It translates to CASSESGGGGGELFF. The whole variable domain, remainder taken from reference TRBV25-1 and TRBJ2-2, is EADIYQTPRYLVIGTGKKITLECSQTMGHDKMYWYQQDPGMELHLIHYSYGVNSTEKGDLSSESTVSRIRTEHFPLTLESARPSHTSQYLCASSESGGGGGELFFGEGSRLTVL.

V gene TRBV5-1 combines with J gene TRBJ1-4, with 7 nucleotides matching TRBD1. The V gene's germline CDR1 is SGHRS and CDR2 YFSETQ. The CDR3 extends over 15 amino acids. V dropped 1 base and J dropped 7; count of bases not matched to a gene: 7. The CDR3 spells CASSLIGGLGEKLFF. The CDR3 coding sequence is TGCGCCAGCAGCTTGATAGGGGGCCTCGGTGAAAAACTGTTTTTT.

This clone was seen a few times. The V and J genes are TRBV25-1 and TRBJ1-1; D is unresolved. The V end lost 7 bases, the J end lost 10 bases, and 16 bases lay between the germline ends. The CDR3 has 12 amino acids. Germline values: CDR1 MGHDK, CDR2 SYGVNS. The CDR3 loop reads CASKEGGLGAFF. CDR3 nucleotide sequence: TGTGCCAGCAAGGAAGGTGGGCTGGGAGCTTTCTTT.